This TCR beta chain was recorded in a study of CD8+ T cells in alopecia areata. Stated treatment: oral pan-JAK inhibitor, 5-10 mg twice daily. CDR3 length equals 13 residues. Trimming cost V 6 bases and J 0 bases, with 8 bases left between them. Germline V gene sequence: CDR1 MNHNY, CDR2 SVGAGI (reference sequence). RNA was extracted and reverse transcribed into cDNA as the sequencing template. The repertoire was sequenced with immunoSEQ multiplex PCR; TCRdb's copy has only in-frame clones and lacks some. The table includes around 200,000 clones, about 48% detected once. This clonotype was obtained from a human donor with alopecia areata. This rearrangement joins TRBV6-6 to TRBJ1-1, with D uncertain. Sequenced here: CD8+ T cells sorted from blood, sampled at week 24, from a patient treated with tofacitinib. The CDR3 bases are TGTGCCAGCAGACAGACTCTGAACACTGAAGCTTTCTTT. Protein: CASRQTLNTEAFF.